The text below deals with one T cell receptor beta chain. This sample is drawn from a study of spatial heterogeneity in lung cancer. Time point denoted: blood at routine non-recurrence follow-up after resection. Unsorted tumor, nontumor lung tissue or cryopreserved PBMC supplied the whole RNA. TCRdb analysed the 5' RACE reads with MiXCR anew, one entry per CDR3 protein. The sample records about 120,000 distinct CDR3 sequences, 10% to 15% being singletons. Germline CDR1 reads SGHVS; CDR2 reads FQNEAQ. CDR3 length equals 19 residues. V gave up 1 base and J gave up 4 bases; unmatched junction bases: 14. The rearrangement links TRBV7-8 to TRBJ1-3, with 9 bases fitting TRBD1. Sample: PBMCs, taken at follow-up. This receptor was obtained from a male donor with early-stage non-small cell lung cancer. The CDR3: CASSLGRTGAGVRGNTIYF. CDR3 DNA: TGTGCCAGCAGCTTAGGGAGGACAGGGGCGGGAGTTCGAGGAAACACCATATATTTT. The variable domain in full, completed from reference TRBV7-8 and TRBJ1-3, reads GAGVSQSPRYKVAKRGQDVALRCDPISGHVSLFWYQQALGQGPEFLTYFQNEAQLDKSGLPSDRFFAERPEGSVSTLKIQRTQQEDSAVYLCASSLGRTGAGVRGNTIYFGEGSWLTVV.